What follows are 30 T cell receptor beta chains derived from one specimen sequenced in a study of OX40 agonist ivuxolimab in advanced cancers. This table comes from immunoSEQ multiplex PCR, and its TCRdb copy is limited to in-frame clones, with some not included. The data hold 70,000 to 95,000 clones, with 80% to 90% observed a single time. The sample here was CD4+ or CD8+ T cells sorted from blood, taken in a trial of the OX40 agonist ivuxolimab. The receptors derive from an adult with an advanced solid tumor such as melanoma, head and neck, liver or kidney cancer.

This chain joins TRBV5-1 and TRBJ2-1; 11 bases are shared with TRBD2. From germline, CDR1 is SGHRS and CDR2 YFSETQ. The CDR3 loop spans 15 amino acids. Trimming removed 4 bases from V and 7 bases from J; junction bases left unmatched: 7. In nucleotides, the CDR3 is TGCGCCAGCAGCCCATCCGGGACTAGCGGTAATGAGCAGTTCTTC. It translates to CASSPSGTSGNEQFF.

J is TRBJ2-7 and V is TRBV4-2; 9 nucleotides match TRBD2. Trimming took 2 bases from V and 6 from J; bases not matched to a gene: 8. This CDR3 has 15 amino acids. Germline loops: CDR1 LGHNA, CDR2 YNFKEQ. The CDR3 spells CASSQLAGSGGEQYF. As DNA, the CDR3 is TGTGCCAGCAGCCAACTAGCGGGAAGTGGAGGCGAGCAGTACTTC.

The V call is TRBV7-8, the J call TRBJ1-5; TRBD1 agrees at 7 bases. The CDR3 is 15 amino acids. Germline CDR1 is SGHVS and CDR2 is FQNEAQ. The V and J ends lost 4 bases and 0 bases, in that order; junction bases with no gene match: 3. This chain's CDR3 is CASSSQGVSNQPQHF. Written as DNA, the CDR3 is TGTGCCAGCAGCTCCCAGGGGGTTAGCAATCAGCCCCAGCATTTT. The full variable domain, in which reference TRBV7-8 and TRBJ1-5 provide the parts outside the CDR3, is GAGVSQSPRYKVAKRGQDVALRCDPISGHVSLFWYQQALGQGPEFLTYFQNEAQLDKSGLPSDRFFAERPEGSVSTLKIQRTQQEDSAVYLCASSSQGVSNQPQHFGDGTRLSIL.

The chain is built from TRBV28 and TRBJ2-7; 7 nucleotides match TRBD1. The CDR3 has 15 residues. V lost 8 bases, J lost 3 bases, and 13 bases stayed unmatched. CDR1 and CDR2 (germline): MDHEN, SYDVKM. CDR3 DNA: TGTGCCAGCGCTCCGAGCGGCAGGGGGAACTACGAGCAGTACTTC. Translation: CASAPSGRGNYEQYF.

The chain uses TRBV19 and TRBJ2-5; D assignment may be TRBD1 or TRBD2 (7 bases each). The length of the CDR3 is 13 residues. The V gene's germline CDR1 is LNHDA and CDR2 SQIVND (reference sequence). V was trimmed by 9 bases and J by 3 bases, leaving 14 bases between them. The CDR3 is CASSQGGEETQYF. The CDR3 coding sequence is TGTGCCAGCAGCCAGGGGGGGGAAGAGACCCAGTACTTC.

The chain is built from TRBV5-6 and TRBJ2-3; a weak D match, TRBD1 (6 bases). CDR1 and CDR2 from the germline V gene are SGHDT and YYEEEE. The germline V and J ends were trimmed by 4 bases and 5 bases, with 20 bases remaining between them. This CDR3 is 16 amino acids long. CDR3 in DNA: TGTGCCAGCAGCACACAGGGATCGGGCGGAGGAGATACGCAGTATTTT. It is translated as CASSTQGSGGGDTQYF.

This chain links TRBV5-1 with TRBJ2-1; TRBD2 agrees at 10 bases. The CDR3 is 14 residues long. With 4 bases clipped from V and 5 bases from J, the junction kept 3 bases outside the gene matches. Germline CDR1 and CDR2: SGHRS and YFSETQ. CDR3 coding DNA: TGCGCCAGCAGCCGGACTAGCGGAGACAATGAGCAGTTCTTC. It yields the protein CASSRTSGDNEQFF.

The genes are TRBV5-4 and TRBJ1-2; D perhaps matches TRBD1 (5 bases). This CDR3 has 16 residues. Germline values: CDR1 SGHNT, CDR2 YYREEE (reference sequence). The V and J ends lost 4 bases and 4 bases respectively, with 20 bases between them. DNA for the CDR3: TGTGCCAGCAGCCCCGCGTTCGGGGGATGGAGCTATGGCTACACCTTC. Encoded protein: CASSPAFGGWSYGYTF.

The genes are TRBV5-1 and TRBJ1-1, with D possibly being TRBD1 (6 bases). This CDR3 is built from 15 residues. The V and J ends lost 1 base and 4 bases respectively, with 14 bases between them. Germline-derived CDR1 and CDR2 are SGHRS and YFSETQ. The CDR3: CASSLSRGAGTEAFF. CDR3 DNA: TGCGCCAGCAGCTTGTCTCGGGGGGCGGGCACTGAAGCTTTCTTT.

The chain employs TRBV5-1 and TRBJ1-1; 9 bases line up with TRBD1. This CDR3 contains 14 residues. CDR1 is SGHRS, CDR2 YFSETQ, per germline. J lost 5 bases, V lost 4 bases, and 6 bases had no gene match. CDR3 region: CASSTGQGGTEAFF. As DNA, the CDR3 is TGCGCCAGCAGCACGGGACAGGGAGGGACTGAAGCTTTCTTT. Based on the CDR3 plus reference TRBV5-1 and TRBJ1-1, the full variable domain is KAGVTQTPRYLIKTRGQQVTLSCSPISGHRSVSWYQQTPGQGLQFLFEYFSETQRNKGNFPGRFSGRQFSNSRSEMNVSTLELGDSALYLCASSTGQGGTEAFFGQGTRLTVV.

The chain combines TRBV11-2 with TRBJ2-3; D gene ambiguous. The CDR3 consists of 14 residues. Trimming removed 1 base at V and 0 bases at J, with 5 bases between. CDR1 and CDR2 from the germline V gene are SGHAT and FQNNGV. The CDR3 coding sequence is TGTGCCAGCAGCTTAGGGCCAAGCACAGATACGCAGTATTTT. It encodes CASSLGPSTDTQYF.

V gene TRBV30 combines with J gene TRBJ2-5; no clear D. The end of the DNA aligns better with TRBJ2-7, so the J call may be wrong. Germline V gene lookup returns CDR1 GTSNPN and CDR2 SVGIG (reference sequence). The CDR3 has 12 residues. The DNA of the CDR3 is TGTGCCTGGAGCCCACAGACCTACGAGCAGTACTTC. This sequence encodes CAWSPQTYEQYF.

The chain employs TRBV7-3 and TRBJ2-3; D gene ambiguous. The CDR3 runs 13 residues. Trimming pared 0 bases from V and 2 bases from J, leaving 3 bases between. Germline CDR1 is SGHTA and CDR2 is FQGTGA. The CDR3 DNA reads TGTGCCAGCAGCTTAACTGACACAGATACGCAGTATTTT. Translated, it gives CASSLTDTDTQYF.

The V gene is TRBV30, the J gene TRBJ1-5; TRBD1 matches 7 bases. The CDR3 consists of 13 residues. Trimming at V came to 5 bases and at J to 3 bases, leaving 4 bases not matched to a gene. Germline CDR1 is GTSNPN and CDR2 is SVGIG (reference sequence). The CDR3 DNA is TGTGCCTGGGGGACAGTCGACAATCAGCCCCAGCATTTT. Its translation: CAWGTVDNQPQHF.

The chain employs TRBV7-9 and TRBJ1-5; the D gene is possibly TRBD1 (5 bases). Trimming shortened V by 1 base and J by 2 bases, and 9 bases separated the two germline ends. Germline values: CDR1 SEHNR, CDR2 FQNEAQ (reference sequence). The CDR3 spans 15 residues. DNA for the CDR3: TGTGCCAGCAGCTTAGAAGGCAGGGGCAATCAGCCCCAGCATTTT. It yields the protein CASSLEGRGNQPQHF.

The chain is built from TRBV7-2 and TRBJ2-1, with TRBD2 matching over 8 bases. V was pared by 0 bases and J by 6 bases, with 4 bases of the junction left unmatched. This CDR3 is built from 15 residues. Germline V gene lookup returns CDR1 SGHTA and CDR2 FQGNSA. The CDR3 bases are TGTGCCAGCAGCTTAGCAAGCGGGAGACTCAATGAGCAGTTCTTC. Amino acids: CASSLASGRLNEQFF.

The gene calls are TRBV7-9 and TRBJ2-3; possibly TRBD2 for D (6 bases). This CDR3 is built from 15 residues. V was trimmed by 2 bases and J by 6 bases, leaving 15 bases between them. CDR1 is SEHNR, CDR2 FQNEAQ, per germline (reference sequence). CDR3 region: CASSLLGSLTDTQYF. CDR3 bases: TGTGCCAGCAGCTTACTCGGGAGTCTGACGGATACGCAGTATTTT.

The V and J genes are TRBV4-2 and TRBJ2-7; possible D gene TRBD1, 5 bases. V dropped 0 bases and J dropped 0 bases, with 12 bases sitting between them. The CDR3 sequence is 16 residues long. The germline CDR1 and CDR2 sequences are LGHNA and YNFKEQ. The DNA of the CDR3 is TGTGCCAGCAGCCAAGATTCCGCAGGGAACTCCTACGAGCAGTACTTC. It translates to CASSQDSAGNSYEQYF.

The chain joins TRBV2 to TRBJ2-7; a possible D gene is TRBD2 (6 bases). Trimming stripped 8 bases from V and 0 bases from J, with 14 bases between. CDR1 is SNHLY, CDR2 FYNNEI, per germline. The CDR3 extends over 14 amino acids. The CDR3 bases are TGTGCCAGCCGGGACTCCACCCACTCCTACGAGCAGTACTTC. It encodes CASRDSTHSYEQYF.

The chain links TRBV2 to TRBJ2-3; D remains ambiguous. V lost 6 bases, J lost 3 bases, and 7 bases lay in between. CDR1 and CDR2 (germline): SNHLY, FYNNEI. There are 12 residues in the CDR3. The CDR3 DNA reads TGTGCCAGCAGCGGTGGTACAGATACGCAGTATTTT. Protein sequence: CASSGGTDTQYF. Full variable domain (remainder filled in from reference TRBV2 and TRBJ2-3): EPEVTQTPSHQVTQMGQEVILRCVPISNHLYFYWYRQILGQKVEFLVSFYNNEISEKSEIFDDQFSVERPDGSNFTLKIRSTKLEDSAMYFCASSGGTDTQYFGPGTRLTVL.

The chain employs TRBV6-5 and TRBJ1-2, with D unclear. The CDR3 consists of 15 residues. The germline CDR1 and CDR2 sequences are MNHEY and SVGAGI. V dropped 5 bases and J dropped 2 bases, with 15 bases sitting between them. The CDR3: CASSASVLLNYGYTF. In DNA form, the CDR3 reads TGTGCCAGCAGTGCCTCGGTCCTACTGAACTATGGCTACACCTTC.

The chain couples TRBV19 to TRBJ1-1; possibly TRBD1 for D (5 bases). Per the germline V gene, CDR1 is LNHDA and CDR2 is SQIVND (reference sequence). Trimming left V 0 bases short and J 10 bases short, with 15 bases between. This CDR3 has 14 amino acids. The CDR3 protein is CASSIDRGRGLAFF. CDR3 in DNA: TGTGCCAGTAGTATAGACCGGGGCCGGGGTTTAGCTTTCTTT.

The V call is TRBV19, the J call TRBJ2-1; 12 positions match TRBD2. CDR1 and CDR2 (germline): LNHDA, SQIVND (reference sequence). This CDR3 has 14 residues. The J segment lost 9 bases and the V segment lost 3 bases, leaving 3 bases of the junction unmatched. The CDR3 spells CASSMVLAGGEQFF. CDR3 coding DNA: TGTGCCAGTAGTATGGTACTAGCGGGAGGTGAGCAGTTCTTC.

The V call is TRBV7-9, the J call TRBJ1-3, with unresolved D. V lost 2 bases to trimming and J lost 0 bases, with 8 bases between them. The CDR3 totals 15 residues. Looked up from germline, CDR1 is SEHNR and CDR2 is FQNEAQ (reference sequence). This chain's CDR3 is CASSLSGISGNTIYF. In DNA form, the CDR3 reads TGTGCCAGCAGCTTAAGCGGTATCTCTGGAAACACCATATATTTT.

Regarding this clone: Sequence at one end of the junction differs from germline and may be a read error. The V call is TRBV7-9, the J call TRBJ2-1, with TRBD1 matching 7 bases. CDR1 is SEHNR and CDR2 is FQNEAQ in the germline V gene (reference sequence). The CDR3 is 16 residues long. CDR3 region: CANSPPGTVVINEQFF. The CDR3 coding sequence is TGTGCCAACAGCCCTCCTGGGACAGTAGTTATCAATGAGCAGTTCTTC.

The genes are TRBV15 and TRBJ2-1; 7 bases line up with TRBD1. Trimming at V came to 0 bases and at J to 3 bases, leaving 2 bases not matched to a gene. The CDR3 sequence is 15 residues long. The V gene's germline CDR1 is LNHNV and CDR2 YYDKDF (reference sequence). Here the CDR3 DNA reads TGTGCCACCAGCAGAGATGCAGGGGGCTACAATGAGCAGTTCTTC. Translated, it gives CATSRDAGGYNEQFF.

This chain's CDR3 is CASSPRTGDVYEQYF. The CDR3 nucleotides read TGTGCCAGCAGCCCAAGAACAGGGGACGTATACGAGCAGTACTTC. V usage is TRBV7-9 and J usage is TRBJ2-7; 7 bases align to TRBD1. CDR1 and CDR2 from the germline V gene are SEHNR and FQNEAQ (reference sequence). The CDR3 has 15 residues. V lost 5 bases and J lost 4; bases outside the gene matches: 11.

The chain joins TRBV28 to TRBJ1-1; possible D gene TRBD1, 5 bases. Germline V gene data show CDR1 as MDHEN and CDR2 as SYDVKM. Deletions cut 6 bases from V and 4 bases from J, with 12 bases between. CDR3 length: 13 residues. The chain's CDR3 is CASRGTAGTEAFF. The DNA for the CDR3 is TGTGCCAGCAGGGGGACGGCGGGCACTGAAGCTTTCTTT.

The genes are TRBV5-5 and TRBJ1-2; D remains ambiguous. Trimming removed 1 base from V and 4 bases from J, with 8 bases in between. The germline CDR1 and CDR2 sequences are SGHKS and YYEKEE (reference sequence). The CDR3 covers 13 residues. CDR3 sequence reads: CASSLLEFYGYTF. In DNA, the CDR3 is TGTGCCAGCAGCTTGTTGGAGTTCTATGGCTACACCTTC.

V and J are TRBV18 and TRBJ1-2; D not certain. The germline V gene has CDR1 KGHSH and CDR2 LQKENI. The V end lost 4 bases, the J end lost 6 bases, and 12 bases lay between the germline ends. There are 13 residues in the CDR3. DNA of the CDR3: TGTGCCAGCTCACTCCCGGGCGGAAATGGCTACACCTTC. This gives the protein CASSLPGGNGYTF.